This T cell receptor beta chain was sequenced for a study of shared T cell receptors in the human thymus. The method was immunoSEQ multiplex PCR; TCRdb's version includes in-frame clones alone and lacks a portion of them. The table lists more than 300,000 clones, 85% to 95% of them singletons, with approximately 0.02% in the top ten. The CDR3 length is 15 residues. V shed 3 bases and J 8 bases; nucleotides not matched to a gene: 5. The germline V gene encodes CDR1 LNHDA and CDR2 SQIVND (reference sequence). The chain recombines TRBV19 with TRBJ2-1; 12 bases line up with TRBD1. This TCR was recovered from a human donor. The sequenced sample was thymocytes. The CDR3 protein is CASSMGQGALDEQFF. CDR3 nucleotide sequence: TGTGCCAGTAGTATGGGACAGGGGGCTCTTGATGAGCAGTTCTTC.